A single sample gave rise to the 5 T cell receptor beta chains below, sequenced in a study of cytomegalovirus exposure and HLA in healthy donors. Amplification used 60 Vbeta primers and 13 Jbeta primers. Assay: immunoSEQ multiplex PCR; the TCRdb copy retains only in-frame clones and omits some. The top ten hold over 0.65% of the sample, which has 180,000 or so clones, roughly 80% seen once. The sequenced sample consisted of PBMCs. The receptor source for this set is a woman younger than 35 in good health and CMV-seronegative.

J is TRBJ2-1 and V is TRBV5-4; TRBD1 is a possible D gene (6 bases). The germline CDR1 and CDR2 sequences are SGHNT and YYREEE (reference sequence). Trimming stripped 3 bases from V and 0 bases from J, with 13 bases between. The CDR3 spans 16 residues. The CDR3: CASSSKTGNSYNEQFF. CDR3 nucleotide sequence: TGTGCCAGCAGCTCCAAGACAGGTAACTCCTACAATGAGCAGTTCTTC.

V is TRBV9 and J is TRBJ2-5, with a weak D call TRBD2 (7 bases). The V gene lost 1 base and the J gene lost 5 bases, with 12 bases spanning the gap. CDR1 and CDR2 (germline): SGDLS, YYNGEE. The CDR3 contains 14 residues. The CDR3: CASSVSGGLETQYF. In DNA, the CDR3 is TGTGCCAGCAGCGTATCCGGGGGGCTGGAGACCCAGTACTTC.

The chain links TRBV29-1 to TRBJ2-7; D may be TRBD1 (6 bases). CDR1 is SQVTM, CDR2 ANQGSEA, per germline. The ends were cut back, 4 bases at V and 1 base at J, with 20 bases in the middle. CDR3 length equals 16 residues. The CDR3 spells CSVGASQGRRSYEQYF. The CDR3 DNA follows: TGCAGCGTTGGAGCCTCACAGGGACGCAGGTCCTACGAGCAGTACTTC.

The chain recombines TRBV2 with TRBJ1-1; the match to TRBD1 covers 10 bases. The germline CDR1 and CDR2 sequences are SNHLY and FYNNEI. The CDR3 totals 14 residues. V lost 8 bases, J lost 1 base, and 4 bases stayed unmatched. The CDR3: CASRQGASNTEAFF. The CDR3 nucleotides read TGTGCCAGCCGACAGGGGGCGTCGAACACTGAAGCTTTCTTT.

The chain is built from TRBV5-1 and TRBJ2-2, with D possibly being TRBD1 (6 bases). Germline loops: CDR1 SGHRS, CDR2 YFSETQ. V shed 4 bases and J shed 0 bases, with 10 bases lying between them. CDR3 size: 15 residues. Written as DNA, the CDR3 is TGCGCCAGCAGCCGGGACACCGCGAACACCGGGGAGCTGTTTTTT. Translated, it gives CASSRDTANTGELFF.